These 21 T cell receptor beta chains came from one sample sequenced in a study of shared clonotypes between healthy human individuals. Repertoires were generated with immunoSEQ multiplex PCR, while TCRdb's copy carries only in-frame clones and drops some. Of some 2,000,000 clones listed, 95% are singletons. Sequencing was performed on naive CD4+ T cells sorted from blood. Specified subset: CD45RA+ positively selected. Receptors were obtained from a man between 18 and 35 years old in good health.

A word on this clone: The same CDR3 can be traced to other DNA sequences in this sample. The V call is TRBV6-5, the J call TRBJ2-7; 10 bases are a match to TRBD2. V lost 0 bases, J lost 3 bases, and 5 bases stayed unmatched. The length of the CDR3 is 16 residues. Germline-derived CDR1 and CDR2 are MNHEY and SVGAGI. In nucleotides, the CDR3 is TGTGCCAGCAGTTACTCGACGCTAGCGGGGGTCTACGAGCAGTACTTC. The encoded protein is CASSYSTLAGVYEQYF.

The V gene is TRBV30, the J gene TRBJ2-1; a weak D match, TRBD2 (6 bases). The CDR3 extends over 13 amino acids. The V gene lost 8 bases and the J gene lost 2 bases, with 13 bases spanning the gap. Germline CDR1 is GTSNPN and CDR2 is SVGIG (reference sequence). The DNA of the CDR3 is TGTGCCCAAACTAGCTGGCCCTACAATGAGCAGTTCTTC. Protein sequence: CAQTSWPYNEQFF.

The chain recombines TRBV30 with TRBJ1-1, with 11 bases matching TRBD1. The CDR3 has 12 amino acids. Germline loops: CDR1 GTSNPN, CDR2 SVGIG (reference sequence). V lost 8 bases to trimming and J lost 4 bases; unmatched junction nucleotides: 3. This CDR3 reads CAGTGGGTEAFF. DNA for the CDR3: TGTGCCGGGACAGGGGGAGGCACTGAAGCTTTCTTT.

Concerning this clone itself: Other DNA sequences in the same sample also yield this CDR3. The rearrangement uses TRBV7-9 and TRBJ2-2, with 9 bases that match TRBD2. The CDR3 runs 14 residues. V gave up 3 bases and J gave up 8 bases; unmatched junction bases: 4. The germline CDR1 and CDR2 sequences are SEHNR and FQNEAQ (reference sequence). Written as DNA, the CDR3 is TGTGCCAGCAGCTTGGCGGGAGGGCCGGGGGAGCTGTTTTTT. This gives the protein CASSLAGGPGELFF.

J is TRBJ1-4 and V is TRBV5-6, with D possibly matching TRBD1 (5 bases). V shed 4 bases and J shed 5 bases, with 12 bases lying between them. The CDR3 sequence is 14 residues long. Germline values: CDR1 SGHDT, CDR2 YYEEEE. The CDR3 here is CASSERGWNEKLFF. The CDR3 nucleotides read TGTGCCAGCAGCGAACGGGGGTGGAATGAAAAACTGTTTTTT.

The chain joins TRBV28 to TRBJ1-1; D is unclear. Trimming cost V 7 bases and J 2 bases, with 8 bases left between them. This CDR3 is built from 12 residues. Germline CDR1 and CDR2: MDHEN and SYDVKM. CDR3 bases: TGTGCCAGCATGTCCCTTAACACTGAAGCTTTCTTT. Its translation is CASMSLNTEAFF. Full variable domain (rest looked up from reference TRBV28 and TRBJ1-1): DVKVTQSSRYLVKRTGEKVFLECVQDMDHENMFWYRQDPGLGLRLIYFSYDVKMKEKGDIPEGYSVSREKKERFSLILESASTNQTSMYLCASMSLNTEAFFGQGTRLTVV.

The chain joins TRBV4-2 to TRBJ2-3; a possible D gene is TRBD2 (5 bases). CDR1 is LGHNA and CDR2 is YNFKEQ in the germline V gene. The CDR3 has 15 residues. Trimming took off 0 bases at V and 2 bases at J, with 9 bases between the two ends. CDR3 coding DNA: TGTGCCAGCAGCCAAGAGGACTCCACCACAGATACGCAGTATTTT. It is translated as CASSQEDSTTDTQYF.

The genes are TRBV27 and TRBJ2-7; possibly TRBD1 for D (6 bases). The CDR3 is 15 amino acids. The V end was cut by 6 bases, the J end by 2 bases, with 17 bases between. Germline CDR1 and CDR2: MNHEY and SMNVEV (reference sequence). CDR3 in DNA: TGTGCCAGCAGATCCCCAGGGGAAGGGACCTACGAGCAGTACTTC. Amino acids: CASRSPGEGTYEQYF.

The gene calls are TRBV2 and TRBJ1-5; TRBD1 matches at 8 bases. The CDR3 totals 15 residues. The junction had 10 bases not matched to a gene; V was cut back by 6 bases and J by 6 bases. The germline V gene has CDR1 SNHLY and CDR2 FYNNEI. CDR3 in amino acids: CASRPGQALSQPQHF. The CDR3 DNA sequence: TGTGCCAGCAGGCCGGGACAGGCCTTAAGTCAGCCCCAGCATTTT.

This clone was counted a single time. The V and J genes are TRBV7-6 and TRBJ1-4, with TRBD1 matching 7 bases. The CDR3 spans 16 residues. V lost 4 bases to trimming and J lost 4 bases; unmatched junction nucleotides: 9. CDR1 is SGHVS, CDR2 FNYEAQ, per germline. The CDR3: CASSSTPDRYNEKLFF. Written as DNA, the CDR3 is TGTGCCAGCAGCTCGACCCCGGACAGGTATAATGAAAAACTGTTTTTT. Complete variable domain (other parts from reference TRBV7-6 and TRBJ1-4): GAGVSQSPRYKVTKRGQDVALRCDPISGHVSLYWYRQALGQGPEFLTYFNYEAQQDKSGLPNDRFSAERPEGSISTLTIQRTEQRDSAMYRCASSSTPDRYNEKLFFGSGTQLSVL.

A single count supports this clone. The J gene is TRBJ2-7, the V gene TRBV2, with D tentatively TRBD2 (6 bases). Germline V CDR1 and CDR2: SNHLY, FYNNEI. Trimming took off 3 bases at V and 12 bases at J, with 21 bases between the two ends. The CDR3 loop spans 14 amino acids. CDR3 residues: CASSEGIPGGRAYF. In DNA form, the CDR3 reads TGTGCCAGCAGTGAGGGGATTCCCGGGGGTCGGGCGTACTTC.

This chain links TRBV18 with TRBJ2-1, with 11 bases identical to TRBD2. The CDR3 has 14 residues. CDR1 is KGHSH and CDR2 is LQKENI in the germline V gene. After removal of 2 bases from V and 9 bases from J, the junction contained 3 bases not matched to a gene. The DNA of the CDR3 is TGTGCCAGCTCACCAACGGGACTAGCGGTTGAGCAGTTCTTC. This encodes CASSPTGLAVEQFF.

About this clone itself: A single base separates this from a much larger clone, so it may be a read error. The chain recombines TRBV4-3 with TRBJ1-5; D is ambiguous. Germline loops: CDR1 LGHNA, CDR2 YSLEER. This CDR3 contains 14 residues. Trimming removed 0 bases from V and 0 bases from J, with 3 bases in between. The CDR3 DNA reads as TGCGCCAGCAGCCAAGAAAATAGCAATCAGCCCCAGCATTTT. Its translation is CASSQENSNQPQHF.

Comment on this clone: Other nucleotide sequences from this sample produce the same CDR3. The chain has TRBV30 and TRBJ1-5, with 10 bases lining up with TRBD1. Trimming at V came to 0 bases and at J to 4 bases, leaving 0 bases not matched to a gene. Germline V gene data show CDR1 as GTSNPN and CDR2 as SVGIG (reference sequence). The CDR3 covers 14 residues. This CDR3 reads CAWSVDRGNQPQHF. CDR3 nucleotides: TGTGCCTGGAGTGTGGACAGGGGGAATCAGCCCCAGCATTTT.

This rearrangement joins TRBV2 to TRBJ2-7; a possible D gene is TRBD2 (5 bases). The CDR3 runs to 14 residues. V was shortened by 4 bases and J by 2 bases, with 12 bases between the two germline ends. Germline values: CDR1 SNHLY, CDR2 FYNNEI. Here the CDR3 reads CASSVRGNTYEQYF. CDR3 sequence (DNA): TGTGCCAGCAGTGTCAGAGGGAACACCTACGAGCAGTACTTC.

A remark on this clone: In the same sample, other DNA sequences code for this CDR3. The CDR3 nucleotides are TGTGCCATCAGTGTCGGGGTAGGGGAGACCCAGTACTTC. Its protein product is CAISVGVGETQYF. The chain carries TRBV10-3 and TRBJ2-5, with D possibly TRBD2 on 5 matching bases. The V end was cut by 4 bases, the J end by 5 bases, with 11 bases between. Looked up from germline, CDR1 is ENHRY and CDR2 is SYGVKD. This CDR3 region has 13 residues.

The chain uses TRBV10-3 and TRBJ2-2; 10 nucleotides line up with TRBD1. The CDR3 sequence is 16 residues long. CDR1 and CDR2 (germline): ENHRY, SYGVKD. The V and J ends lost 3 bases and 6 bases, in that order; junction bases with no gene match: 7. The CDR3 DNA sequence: TGTGCCATCAGTGACCCGGGACAGGGGAAGGCCGGGGAGCTGTTTTTT. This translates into CAISDPGQGKAGELFF.

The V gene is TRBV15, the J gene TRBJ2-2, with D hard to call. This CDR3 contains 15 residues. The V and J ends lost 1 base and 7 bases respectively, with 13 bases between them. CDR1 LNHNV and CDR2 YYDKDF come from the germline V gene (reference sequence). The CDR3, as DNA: TGTGCCACCAGCAGAGGGGCATTAGGTTTCGGGGAGCTGTTTTTT. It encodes CATSRGALGFGELFF. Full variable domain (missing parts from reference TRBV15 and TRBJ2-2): DAMVIQNPRYQVTQFGKPVTLSCSQTLNHNVMYWYQQKSSQAPKLLFHYYDKDFNNEADTPDNFQSRRPNTSFCFLDIRSPGLGDTAMYLCATSRGALGFGELFFGEGSRLTVL.

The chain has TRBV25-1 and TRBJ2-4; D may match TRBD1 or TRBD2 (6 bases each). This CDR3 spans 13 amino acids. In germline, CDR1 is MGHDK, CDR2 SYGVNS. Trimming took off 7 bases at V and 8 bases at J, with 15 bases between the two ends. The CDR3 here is CASKPGGKDIQYF. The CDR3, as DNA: TGTGCCAGCAAGCCCGGGGGCAAGGACATTCAGTACTTC.

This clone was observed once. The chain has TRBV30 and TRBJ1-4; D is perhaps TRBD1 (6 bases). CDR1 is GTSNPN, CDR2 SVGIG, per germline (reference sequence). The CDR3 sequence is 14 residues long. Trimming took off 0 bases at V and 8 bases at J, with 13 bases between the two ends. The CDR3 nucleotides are TGTGCCTGGAGTGTACGACAGGCACAGGAAAAACTGTTTTTT. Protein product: CAWSVRQAQEKLFF.

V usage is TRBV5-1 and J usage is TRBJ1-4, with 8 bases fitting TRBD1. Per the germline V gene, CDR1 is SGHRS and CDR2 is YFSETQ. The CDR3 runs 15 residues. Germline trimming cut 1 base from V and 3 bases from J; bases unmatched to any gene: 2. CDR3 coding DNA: TGCGCCAGCAGCTTGCTGACAGGGGCTAATGAAAAACTGTTTTTT. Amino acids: CASSLLTGANEKLFF.